Following are 14 T cell receptor beta chains from one sample sequenced in a study of CD8+CD57+ T cells in acquired aplastic anemia. Individuals selected for sequencing had exhibited CD8+CD57+ cell expansion on flow cytometry. Template material for TCR beta VDJ and CDR3 profiling consisted of genomic DNA. MiXCR, applied by TCRdb to the reads, yields one record per CDR3 protein. The table has about 120,000 distinct CDR3 sequences, under 60% seen once; the top ten hold roughly 30%. Material for sequencing was sorted CD4+, CD8+, or CD8+CD57+ T cells (not recorded which) from PBMCs. These receptors were taken from a human donor with aplastic anemia.

In its sample, this clonotype was seen a few times. The rearrangement links TRBV15 to TRBJ1-5; D is perhaps TRBD1 (6 bases). Looked up from germline, CDR1 is LNHNV and CDR2 is YYDKDF (reference sequence). The length of the CDR3 is 15 residues. V lost 3 bases, J lost 2 bases, and 11 bases lay in between. The CDR3, as DNA: TGTGCCACCAGCAGGGGCAGGGGACGCAATCAGCCCCAGCATTTT. Translating gives CATSRGRGRNQPQHF.

This clonotype was counted only a few times. This chain links TRBV19 with TRBJ2-7; possible D gene TRBD1, 5 bases. Trimming removed 9 bases from V and 3 bases from J, with 18 bases in between. The CDR3 is made up of 14 amino acids. Per germline, CDR1 LNHDA and CDR2 SQIVND (reference sequence). The DNA for the CDR3 is TGTGCCAGCAGCTTGGCAGGGTCGGGCTACGAGCAGTACTTC. Encoded protein: CASSLAGSGYEQYF.

This clonotype appeared a single time. Its ends do not fully match the called genes, so a read error is possible. The chain couples TRBV9 to TRBJ1-1; 10 nucleotides match TRBD1. The CDR3 sequence is 18 residues long. Looked up from germline, CDR1 is SGDLS and CDR2 is YYNGEE. CDR3 in DNA: TGTGCCGGCAGCGTTCAATCAGGGACAGGGGATGTAAACACTGAAGCCTTCTTT. As protein: CAGSVQSGTGDVNTEAFF.

This clonotype was observed a few times. The chain recombines TRBV4-1 with TRBJ2-7; D is uncertain. Germline CDR1 is MGHRA and CDR2 is YSYEKL. The CDR3 sequence is 13 residues long. V lost 0 bases to trimming and J lost 5 bases, with 8 bases between them. The CDR3 nucleotides are TGCGCCAGCAGCCAAGATTGGGGAAACGAGCAGTACTTC. Encoded protein: CASSQDWGNEQYF.

The V gene is TRBV7-6, the J gene TRBJ1-1; D unclear. This CDR3 is built from 16 residues. The V and J ends lost 1 base and 4 bases respectively, with 16 bases between them. Germline lookup yields CDR1 SGHVS and CDR2 FNYEAQ. This CDR3 reads CASSLETAAMTTEAFF. CDR3 in DNA: TGTGCCAGCAGCTTAGAGACCGCCGCGATGACCACTGAAGCTTTCTTT.

This CDR3 is CASSFGGEADTQYF. In nucleotides, the CDR3 is TGTGCCAGCAGTTTTGGAGGGGAGGCAGATACGCAGTATTTT. The chain carries TRBV28 and TRBJ2-3; weak D call: TRBD2 (6 bases). Trimming cost V 3 bases and J 4 bases, with 11 bases left between them. From germline, CDR1 is MDHEN and CDR2 SYDVKM. The CDR3 covers 14 residues.

This chain connects TRBV10-3 to TRBJ1-3; D gene uncertain. Between the trimmed V and J ends, which lost 6 bases and 1 base, there was a span of 10 bases. The CDR3 length is 14 residues. The germline V gene encodes CDR1 ENHRY and CDR2 SYGVKD. The CDR3 nucleotides are TGTGCCATCAGCCGGACGTCTTCTGGAAACACCATATATTTT. Protein product: CAISRTSSGNTIYF.

The chain recombines TRBV27 with TRBJ1-1, with a weak D call TRBD1 (6 bases). Trimming shortened V by 9 bases and J by 0 bases, and 14 bases separated the two germline ends. The CDR3 totals 14 residues. From germline, CDR1 is MNHEY and CDR2 SMNVEV (reference sequence). The CDR3 here is CASHQGGLNTEAFF. CDR3 coding DNA: TGTGCCAGTCACCAAGGGGGGTTGAACACTGAAGCTTTCTTT.

J is TRBJ1-1 and V is TRBV2; no reliable D call. Per the germline V gene, CDR1 is SNHLY and CDR2 is FYNNEI. Trimming took off 1 base at V and 3 bases at J, with 6 bases between the two ends. This CDR3 has 13 amino acids. The CDR3 bases are TGTGCCAGCAGTGAAGGGGTCGACACTGAAGCTTTCTTT. Translation gives CASSEGVDTEAFF.

This clonotype was detected only a few times. The chain employs TRBV27 and TRBJ2-3; 10 bases match TRBD2. Losses at the gene ends were 5 bases for V and 1 base for J; bases not matched to a gene: 6. Germline CDR1 is MNHEY and CDR2 is SMNVEV (reference sequence). The CDR3 is 16 residues long. CDR3 bases: TGTGCCAGCAGTCCGGGACTAGCGCTTGGCACAGATACGCAGTATTTT. It codes for CASSPGLALGTDTQYF.

The chain has TRBV20-1 and TRBJ1-2; weak D call: TRBD1 (6 bases). V lost 2 bases and J 6 bases, leaving 19 bases between the germline ends. The germline V gene has CDR1 DFQATT and CDR2 SNEGSKA (reference sequence). CDR3 length equals 15 residues. The CDR3 DNA sequence: TGCAGTGCTAGAAAACAAGTAACAGGGCTCCATGGCTACACCTTC. Translation: CSARKQVTGLHGYTF.

This rearrangement joins TRBV12-5 to TRBJ2-4, with a tentative D call TRBD2 (5 bases). The CDR3 has 16 residues. Trimming stripped 6 bases from V and 1 base from J, with 16 bases between. CDR1 is LGHNT and CDR2 is FRNRAP in the germline V gene. CDR3 bases: TGTGCTAGTGGGGCCCAGGTCGGGGTTGCCAAAAACATTCAGTACTTC. Protein product: CASGAQVGVAKNIQYF.

CDR3 sequence (DNA): TGTGCCAGCAGGAGAGGGACTGCGGAGACCCAGTACTTC. It codes for CASRRGTAETQYF. V and J are TRBV7-2 and TRBJ2-5, with D possibly matching TRBD2 (6 bases). Germline CDR1 reads SGHTA; CDR2 reads FQGNSA. This CDR3 is built from 13 residues. Trimming shortened V by 6 bases and J by 5 bases, and 13 bases separated the two germline ends. The full variable domain, in which reference TRBV7-2 and TRBJ2-5 provide the parts outside the CDR3, is GAGVSQSPSNKVTEKGKDVELRCDPISGHTALYWYRQSLGQGLEFLIYFQGNSAPDKSGLPSDRFSAERTGGSVSTLTIQRTQQEDSAVYLCASRRGTAETQYFGPGTRLLVL.

Comment on this clonotype: One junction end does not reproduce the germline sequence, and a read error may be involved. The chain is built from TRBV2 and TRBJ2-7; the D is unclear. Germline V gives CDR1 SNHLY, CDR2 FYNNEI. The CDR3 covers 15 residues. The CDR3 DNA is TGTGCCTGCAGTGAGACCCGCGTGAGAAGCTACGAGCAGTACTTC. Translation: CACSETRVRSYEQYF.